This T cell receptor (beta chain) was found in a study of CD8 T cells in ankylosing spondylitis. Study-level results: What appeared characteristic of ankylosing spondylitis blood was a TCR beta motif of eight highly homologous variants. Significant enrichment of disease-linked clones was reported in matched ankylosing spondylitis synovial fluid.

This CDR3 is 16 amino acids long. V dropped 1 base and J dropped 4; count of bases not matched to a gene: 7. Germline V lookup: CDR1 SGHVS, CDR2 FQNEAQ. About this clonotype: Its antigen is unidentified.

In making TCR beta libraries, quantitative 5'-RACE with molecular barcodes was used. TCRdb ran MiXCR on the 5' RACE reads and lists one entry per CDR3 protein. The sample has 250,000 to 350,000 distinct CDR3 sequences, less than 9.5% seen once. The V gene is TRBV7-8, the J gene TRBJ2-5, with 9 bases lining up with TRBD2. Sequencing was done on a sample of blood, either unsorted or a sorted T cell fraction (not recorded which). This clonotype originated in a male donor with ankylosing spondylitis. CDR3 protein: CASSLVGGRARETQYF. The DNA for the CDR3 is TGTGCCAGCAGCTTAGTGGGCGGGAGGGCCCGAGAGACCCAGTACTTC.